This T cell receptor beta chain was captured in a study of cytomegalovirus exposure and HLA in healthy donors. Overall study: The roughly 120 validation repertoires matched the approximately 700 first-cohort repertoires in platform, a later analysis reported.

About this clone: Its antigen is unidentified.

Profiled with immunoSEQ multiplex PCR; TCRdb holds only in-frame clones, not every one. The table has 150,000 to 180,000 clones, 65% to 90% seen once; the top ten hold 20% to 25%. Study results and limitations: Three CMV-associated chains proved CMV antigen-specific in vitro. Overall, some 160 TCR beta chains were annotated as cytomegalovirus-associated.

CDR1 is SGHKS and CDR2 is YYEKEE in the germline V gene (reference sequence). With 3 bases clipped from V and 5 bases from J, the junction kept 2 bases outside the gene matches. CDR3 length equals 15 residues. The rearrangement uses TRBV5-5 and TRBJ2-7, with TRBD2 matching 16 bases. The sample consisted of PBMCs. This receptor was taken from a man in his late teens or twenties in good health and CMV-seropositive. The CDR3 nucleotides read TGTGCCAGCAGCTGGGGACTAGCGGGAGGGGACGAGCAGTACTTC. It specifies CASSWGLAGGDEQYF.